Given below is one T cell receptor (beta chain) in context. The entry originates in a study of shared clonotypes between healthy human individuals. Study-wide context: Each donor's CD8 memory used one plate, CD8 naive two, each CD4 subset three.

The repertoire was sequenced with immunoSEQ multiplex PCR; TCRdb's copy has only in-frame clones and lacks some. Here the sample spans around 700,000 clones, roughly 78% being singletons. Researchers partitioned CD4+ cells into CD45RA+ naive and CD45RA-negative memory subsets. What was sequenced was memory CD4+ T cells sorted from blood. As to subset: CD45RA-negative fraction. The receptor comes from a woman younger than 45 in good health.

The CDR3 sequence: CASSPGLNYGYTF. CDR3 DNA sequence: TGTGCCAGCAGCCCGGGACTAAACTATGGCTACACCTTC. The gene calls are TRBV28 and TRBJ1-2; D possibly corresponds to TRBD1 (5 bases). V was shortened by 6 bases and J by 2 bases, with 10 bases between the two germline ends. This CDR3 comprises 13 residues. Germline loops: CDR1 MDHEN, CDR2 SYDVKM.